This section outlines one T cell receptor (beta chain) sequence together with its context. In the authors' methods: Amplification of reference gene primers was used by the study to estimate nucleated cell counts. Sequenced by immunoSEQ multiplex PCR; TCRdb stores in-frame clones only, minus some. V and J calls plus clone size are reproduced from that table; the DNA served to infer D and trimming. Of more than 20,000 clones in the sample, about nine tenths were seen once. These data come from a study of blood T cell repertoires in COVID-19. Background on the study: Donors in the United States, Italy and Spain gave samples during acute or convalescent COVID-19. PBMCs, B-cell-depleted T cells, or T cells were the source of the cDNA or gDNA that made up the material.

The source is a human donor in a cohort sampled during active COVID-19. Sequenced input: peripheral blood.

The CDR3 protein is CAISESYGYNEQFF. The CDR3 DNA is TGTGCCATCAGTGAGTCGTACGGGTACAATGAGCAGTTCTTC. The rearrangement links TRBV10-3 to TRBJ2-1; no definite D call. The CDR3 is 14 amino acids. Per the germline V gene, CDR1 is ENHRY and CDR2 is SYGVKD. Trimming removed 0 bases at V and 4 bases at J, with 7 bases between.